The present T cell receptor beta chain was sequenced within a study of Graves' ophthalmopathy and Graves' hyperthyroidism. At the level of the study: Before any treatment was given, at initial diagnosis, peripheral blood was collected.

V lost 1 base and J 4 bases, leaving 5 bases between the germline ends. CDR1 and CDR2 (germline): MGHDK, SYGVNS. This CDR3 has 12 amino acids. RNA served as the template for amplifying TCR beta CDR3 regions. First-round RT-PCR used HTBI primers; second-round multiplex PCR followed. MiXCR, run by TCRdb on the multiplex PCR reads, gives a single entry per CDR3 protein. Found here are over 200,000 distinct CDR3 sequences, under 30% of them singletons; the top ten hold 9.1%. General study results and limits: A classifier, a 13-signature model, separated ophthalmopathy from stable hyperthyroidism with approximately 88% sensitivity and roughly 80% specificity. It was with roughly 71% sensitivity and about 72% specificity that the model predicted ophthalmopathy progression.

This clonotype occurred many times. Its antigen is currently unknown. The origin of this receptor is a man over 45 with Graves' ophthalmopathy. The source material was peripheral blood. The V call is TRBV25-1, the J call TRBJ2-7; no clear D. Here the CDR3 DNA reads TGTGCCAGCAGTGAATGGGGATACGAGCAGTACTTC. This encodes CASSEWGYEQYF.